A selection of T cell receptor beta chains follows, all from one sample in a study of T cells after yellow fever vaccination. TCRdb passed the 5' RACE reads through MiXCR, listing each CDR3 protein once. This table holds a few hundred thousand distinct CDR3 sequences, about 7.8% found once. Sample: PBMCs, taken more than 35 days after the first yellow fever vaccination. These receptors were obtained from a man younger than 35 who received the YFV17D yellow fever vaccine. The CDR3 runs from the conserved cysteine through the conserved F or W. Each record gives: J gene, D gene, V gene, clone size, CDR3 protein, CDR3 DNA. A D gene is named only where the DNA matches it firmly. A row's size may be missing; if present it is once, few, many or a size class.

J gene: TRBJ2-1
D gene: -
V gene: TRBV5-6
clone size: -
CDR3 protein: CAMGPGVRHNEQFF
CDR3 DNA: TGTGCCATGGGCCCCGGGGTACGGCACAATGAGCAGTTCTTC

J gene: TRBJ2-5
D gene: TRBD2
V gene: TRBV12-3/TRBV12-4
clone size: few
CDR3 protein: CASSFSTGGTQYF
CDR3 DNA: TGTGCCAGCAGTTTCTCCACGGGAGGGACCCAGTACTTC

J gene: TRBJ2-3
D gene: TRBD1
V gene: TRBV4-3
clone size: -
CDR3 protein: CASSPVGRGRSDTQYF
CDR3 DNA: TGCGCCAGCAGCCCTGTGGGAAGGGGGCGGTCAGATACGCAGTATTTT

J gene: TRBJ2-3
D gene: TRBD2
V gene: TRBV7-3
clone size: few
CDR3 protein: CASSPTGLTTDTQYF
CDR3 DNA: TGTGCCAGCAGCCCCACGGGACTAACCACAGATACGCAGTATTTT

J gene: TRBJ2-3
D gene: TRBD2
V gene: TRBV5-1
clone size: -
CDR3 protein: CASSLGTTTSTDTQYF
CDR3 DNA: TGCGCCAGCAGCCTGGGGACTACCACTAGCACAGATACGCAGTATTTT

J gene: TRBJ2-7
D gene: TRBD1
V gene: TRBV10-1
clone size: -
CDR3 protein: CASSEGQGAYEQYF
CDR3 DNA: TGCGCCAGCAGTGAGGGACAGGGGGCCTACGAGCAGTACTTC

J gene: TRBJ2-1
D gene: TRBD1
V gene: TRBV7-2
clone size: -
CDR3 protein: CASSLRQGDNEQFF
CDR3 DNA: TGTGCCAGCAGCTTAAGACAGGGAGACAATGAGCAGTTCTTC

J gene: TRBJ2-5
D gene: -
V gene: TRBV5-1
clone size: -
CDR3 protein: CASSSGRTVLVETQYF
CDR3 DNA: TGCGCCAGCAGCTCGGGAAGGACGGTACTGGTGGAGACCCAGTACTTC

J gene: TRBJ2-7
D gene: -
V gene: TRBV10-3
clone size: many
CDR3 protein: CAISDLTTGKMGSYEQYF
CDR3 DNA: TGTGCCATCAGTGATCTTACCACAGGGAAGATGGGCTCCTACGAGCAGTACTTC

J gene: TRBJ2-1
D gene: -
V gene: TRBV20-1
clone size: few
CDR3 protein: CSATSSILYNEQFF
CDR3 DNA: TGCAGTGCCACCTCCTCCATCCTCTACAATGAGCAGTTCTTC

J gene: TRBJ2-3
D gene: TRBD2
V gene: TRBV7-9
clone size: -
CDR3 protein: CASSLTSGGASDTQYF
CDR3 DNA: TGTGCCAGCAGCCTGACTAGCGGGGGGGCCTCGGATACGCAGTATTTT

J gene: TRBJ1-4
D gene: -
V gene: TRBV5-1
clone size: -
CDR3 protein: CASSYTVTNEKLFF
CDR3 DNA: TGCGCCAGCAGCTACACGGTAACTAATGAAAAACTGTTTTTT

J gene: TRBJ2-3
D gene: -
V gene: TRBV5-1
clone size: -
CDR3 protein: CASSFLADTDTQYF
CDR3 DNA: TGCGCCAGCAGCTTTCTCGCAGACACAGATACGCAGTATTTT

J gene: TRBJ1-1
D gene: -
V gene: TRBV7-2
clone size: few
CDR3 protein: CASSPWGGIEAFF
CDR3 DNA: TGTGCCAGCAGCCCGTGGGGAGGGATTGAAGCTTTCTTT

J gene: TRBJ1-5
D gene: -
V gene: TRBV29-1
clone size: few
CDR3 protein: CSGNRGQPQHF
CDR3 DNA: TGCAGCGGAAATAGGGGTCAGCCCCAGCATTTT

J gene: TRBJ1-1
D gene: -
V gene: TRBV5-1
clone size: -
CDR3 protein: CASSLVTGTEAFF
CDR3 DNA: TGCGCCAGCAGCTTGGTCACAGGCACTGAAGCTTTCTTT

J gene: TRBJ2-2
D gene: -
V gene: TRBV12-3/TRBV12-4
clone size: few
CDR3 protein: CASSGTSNTGELFF
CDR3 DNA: TGTGCCAGCAGTGGGACGTCGAACACCGGGGAGCTGTTTTTT

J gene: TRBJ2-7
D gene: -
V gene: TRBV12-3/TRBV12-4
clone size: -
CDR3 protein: CASSLQGPGYEQYF
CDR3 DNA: TGTGCCAGCAGTCTACAGGGACCCGGGTACGAGCAGTACTTC

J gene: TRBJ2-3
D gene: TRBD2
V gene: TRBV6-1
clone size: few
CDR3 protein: CASSPALAGDADTQYF
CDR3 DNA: TGTGCCAGCAGCCCAGCCCTAGCGGGGGATGCAGATACGCAGTATTTT

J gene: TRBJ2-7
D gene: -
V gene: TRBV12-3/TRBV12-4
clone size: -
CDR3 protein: CASSPAALVGYEQYF
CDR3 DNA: TGTGCCAGCAGCCCCGCCGCTCTCGTGGGATACGAGCAGTACTTC

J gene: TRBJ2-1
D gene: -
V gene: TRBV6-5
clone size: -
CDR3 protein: CASSYSFQNEQFF
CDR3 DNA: TGTGCCAGCAGTTACTCGTTCCAGAATGAGCAGTTCTTC

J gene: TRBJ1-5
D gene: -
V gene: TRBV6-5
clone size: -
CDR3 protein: CASSYGGAGRPQHF
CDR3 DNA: TGTGCCAGCAGTTACGGGGGAGCCGGCCGGCCCCAGCATTTT

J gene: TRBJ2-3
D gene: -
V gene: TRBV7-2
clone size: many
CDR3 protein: CASSSSGGFVTDTQYF
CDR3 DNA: TGTGCCAGCAGCTCAAGTGGTGGGTTTGTCACAGATACGCAGTATTTT

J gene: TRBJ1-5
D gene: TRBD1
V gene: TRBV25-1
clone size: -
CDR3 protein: CASSDLDREDQPQHF
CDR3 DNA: TGTGCCAGCAGTGACCTGGACAGGGAGGATCAGCCCCAGCATTTT

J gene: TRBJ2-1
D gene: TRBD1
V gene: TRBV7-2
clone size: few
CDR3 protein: CASSLVTGGNEQFF
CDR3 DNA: TGTGCCAGCAGCTTAGTGACAGGGGGGAATGAGCAGTTCTTC

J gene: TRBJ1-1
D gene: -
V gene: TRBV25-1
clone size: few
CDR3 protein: CASSEAGPLTEAFF
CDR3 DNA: TGTGCCAGCAGTGAGGCAGGGCCCCTCACTGAAGCTTTCTTT

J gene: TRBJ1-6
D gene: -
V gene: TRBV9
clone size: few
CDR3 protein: CASTGSYNSPLHF
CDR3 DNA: TGTGCCAGCACAGGAAGCTATAATTCACCCCTCCACTTT

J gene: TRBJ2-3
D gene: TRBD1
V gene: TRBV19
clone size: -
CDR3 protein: CASSMVEGAGGTDTQYF
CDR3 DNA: TGTGCCAGTAGTATGGTTGAGGGGGCTGGCGGCACAGATACGCAGTATTTT

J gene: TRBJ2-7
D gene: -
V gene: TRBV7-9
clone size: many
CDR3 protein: CASSLVTPAYEQYF
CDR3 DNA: TGTGCCAGCAGCTTAGTTACTCCCGCCTACGAGCAGTACTTC

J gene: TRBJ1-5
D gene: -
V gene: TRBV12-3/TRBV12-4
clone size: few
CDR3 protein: CASSFLTSNQPQHF
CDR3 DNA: TGTGCCAGCAGTTTCCTTACAAGCAATCAGCCCCAGCATTTT

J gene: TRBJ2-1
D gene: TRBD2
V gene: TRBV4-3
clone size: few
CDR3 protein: CASSQDVRGGASYNEQFF
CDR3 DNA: TGCGCCAGCAGCCAAGATGTCCGCGGGGGGGCTTCCTACAATGAGCAGTTCTTC

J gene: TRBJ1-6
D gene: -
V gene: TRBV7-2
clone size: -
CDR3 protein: CASSAGGRKNSPLHF
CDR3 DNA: TGTGCCAGCAGCGCCGGTGGGCGAAAAAATTCACCCCTCCACTTT

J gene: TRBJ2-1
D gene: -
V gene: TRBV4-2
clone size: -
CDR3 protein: CASSQEGRVSEQFF
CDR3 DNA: TGTGCCAGCAGCCAAGAAGGGCGGGTGAGTGAGCAGTTCTTC

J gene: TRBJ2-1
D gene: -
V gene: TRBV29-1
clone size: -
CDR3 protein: CSVEDFGAGEQFF
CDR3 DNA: -

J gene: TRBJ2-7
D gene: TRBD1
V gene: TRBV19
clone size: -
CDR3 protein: CASSIDPLQGGDEQYF
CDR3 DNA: TGTGCCAGTAGTATAGACCCCTTACAGGGGGGAGACGAGCAGTACTTC

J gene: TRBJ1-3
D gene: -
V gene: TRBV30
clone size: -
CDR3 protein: CAWSVQLPGGGNTIYF
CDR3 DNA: TGTGCCTGGAGTGTACAGCTCCCCGGGGGTGGAAACACCATATATTTT

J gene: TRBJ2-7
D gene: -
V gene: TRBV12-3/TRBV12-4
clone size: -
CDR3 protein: CASSLAAGAAYEQYF
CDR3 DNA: TGTGCCAGCAGTTTAGCAGCAGGGGCGGCGTACGAGCAGTACTTC

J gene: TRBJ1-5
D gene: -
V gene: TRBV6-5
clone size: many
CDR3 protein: CASSYSRVGNQPQHF
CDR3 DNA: TGTGCCAGCAGTTACTCGCGGGTCGGCAATCAGCCCCAGCATTTT

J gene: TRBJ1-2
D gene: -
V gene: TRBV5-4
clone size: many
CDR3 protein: CASSLGDLNYGYTF
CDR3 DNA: TGTGCCAGCAGCTTAGGGGACCTTAACTATGGCTACACCTTC

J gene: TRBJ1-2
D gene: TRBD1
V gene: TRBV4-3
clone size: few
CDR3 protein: CASSQDLGFQGTVYGYTF
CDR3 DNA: TGCGCCAGCAGCCAAGATTTGGGTTTCCAGGGGACAGTATATGGCTACACCTTC

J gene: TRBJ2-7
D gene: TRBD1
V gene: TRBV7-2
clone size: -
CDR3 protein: CASSLDWTGAYEQYF
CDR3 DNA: TGTGCCAGCAGCTTAGATTGGACAGGGGCCTACGAGCAGTACTTC

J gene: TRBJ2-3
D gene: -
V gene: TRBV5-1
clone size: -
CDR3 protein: CASSLGISQDTQYF
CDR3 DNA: TGCGCCAGCAGCTTGGGAATCTCCCAGGATACGCAGTATTTT

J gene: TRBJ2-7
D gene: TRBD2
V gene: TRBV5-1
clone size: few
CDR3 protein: CASSLVEAGAYEQYF
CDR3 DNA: TGCGCCAGCAGCTTGGTCGAAGCGGGGGCCTACGAGCAGTACTTC

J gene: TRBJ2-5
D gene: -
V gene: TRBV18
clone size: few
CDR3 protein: CASSPPMLQQETQYF
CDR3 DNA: TGTGCCAGCTCACCACCAATGTTACAGCAAGAGACCCAGTACTTC

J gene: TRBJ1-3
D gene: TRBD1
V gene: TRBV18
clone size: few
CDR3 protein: CASSEGQGSGNTIYF
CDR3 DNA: TGTGCCAGCTCAGAAGGACAGGGCTCTGGAAACACCATATATTTT

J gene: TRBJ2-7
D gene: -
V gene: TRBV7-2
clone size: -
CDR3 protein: CASSFPGHYEQYF
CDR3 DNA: TGTGCCAGCAGCTTCCCAGGACATTACGAGCAGTACTTC

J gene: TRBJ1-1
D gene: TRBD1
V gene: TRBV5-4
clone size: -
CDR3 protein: CASSFDRGDTEAFF
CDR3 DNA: TGTGCCAGCAGCTTCGACAGGGGTGACACTGAAGCTTTCTTT

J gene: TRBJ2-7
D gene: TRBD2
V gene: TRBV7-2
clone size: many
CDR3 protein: CASSTGLAAFEQYF
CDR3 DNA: TGTGCCAGCAGCACGGGACTAGCGGCTTTCGAGCAGTACTTC

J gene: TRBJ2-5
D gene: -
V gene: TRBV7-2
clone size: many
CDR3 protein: CASSLSWGGTQYF
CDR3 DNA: TGTGCCAGCAGCTTAAGCTGGGGAGGGACCCAGTACTTC

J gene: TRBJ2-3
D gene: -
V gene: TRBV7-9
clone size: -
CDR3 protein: CASYPGPSSDTQYF
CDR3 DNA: TGTGCCAGCTATCCGGGGCCTTCGTCAGATACGCAGTATTTT

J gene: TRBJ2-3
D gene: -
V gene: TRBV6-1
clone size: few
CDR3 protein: CALGEELEDTQYF
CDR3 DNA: TGTGCCCTCGGGGAAGAGTTGGAAGATACGCAGTATTTT

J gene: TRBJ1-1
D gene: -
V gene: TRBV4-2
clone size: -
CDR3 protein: CASSQVEGMNTEAFF
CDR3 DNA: TGTGCCAGCAGCCAAGTAGAAGGGATGAACACTGAAGCTTTCTTT

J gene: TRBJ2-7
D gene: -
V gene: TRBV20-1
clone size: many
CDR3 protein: CSASEGTSYEQYF
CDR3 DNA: TGCAGTGCTAGTGAGGGAACTTCCTACGAGCAGTACTTC

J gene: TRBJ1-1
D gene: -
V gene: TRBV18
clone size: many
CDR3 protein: CASGRGNTEAFF
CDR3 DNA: TGTGCCAGCGGCAGGGGGAACACTGAAGCTTTCTTT